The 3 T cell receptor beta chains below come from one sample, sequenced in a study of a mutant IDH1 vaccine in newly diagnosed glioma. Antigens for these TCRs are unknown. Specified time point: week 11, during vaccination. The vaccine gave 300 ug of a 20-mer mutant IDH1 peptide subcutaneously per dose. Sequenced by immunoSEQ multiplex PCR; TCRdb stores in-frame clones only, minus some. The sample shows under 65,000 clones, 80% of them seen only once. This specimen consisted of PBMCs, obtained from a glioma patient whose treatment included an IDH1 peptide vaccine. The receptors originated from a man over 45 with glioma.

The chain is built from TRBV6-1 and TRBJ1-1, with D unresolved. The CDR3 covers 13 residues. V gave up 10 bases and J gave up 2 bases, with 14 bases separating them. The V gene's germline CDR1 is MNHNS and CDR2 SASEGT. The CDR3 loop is CATYLQVNTEAFF. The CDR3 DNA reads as TGTGCCACCTACCTTCAGGTAAACACTGAAGCTTTCTTT.

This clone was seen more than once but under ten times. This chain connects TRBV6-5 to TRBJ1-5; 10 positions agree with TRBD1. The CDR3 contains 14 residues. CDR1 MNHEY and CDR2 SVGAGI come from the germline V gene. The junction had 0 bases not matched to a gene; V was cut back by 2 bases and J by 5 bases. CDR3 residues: CASSYGTGDQPQHF. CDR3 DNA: TGTGCCAGCAGTTACGGGACAGGGGATCAGCCCCAGCATTTT.

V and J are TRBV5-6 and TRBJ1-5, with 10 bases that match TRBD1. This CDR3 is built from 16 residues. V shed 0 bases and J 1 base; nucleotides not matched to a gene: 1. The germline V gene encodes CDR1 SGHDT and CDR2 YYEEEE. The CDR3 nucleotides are TGTGCCAGCAGCTTGGGACAGGGGGCAAGCAATCAGCCCCAGCATTTT. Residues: CASSLGQGASNQPQHF.